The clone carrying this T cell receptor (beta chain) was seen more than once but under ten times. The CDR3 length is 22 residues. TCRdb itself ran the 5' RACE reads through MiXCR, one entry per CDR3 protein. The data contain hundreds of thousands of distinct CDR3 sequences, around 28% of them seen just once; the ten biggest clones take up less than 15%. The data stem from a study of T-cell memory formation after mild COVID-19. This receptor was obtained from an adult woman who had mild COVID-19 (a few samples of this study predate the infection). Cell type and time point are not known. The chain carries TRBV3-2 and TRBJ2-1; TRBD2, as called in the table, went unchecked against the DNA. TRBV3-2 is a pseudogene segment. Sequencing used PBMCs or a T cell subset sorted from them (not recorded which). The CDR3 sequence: CASSQHYLKEREFCPIHNEQFF. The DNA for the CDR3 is TGTGCCAGCAGCCAACACTACCTTAAGGAGCGGGAGTTTTGTCCCATCCACAATGAGCAGTTCTTC.